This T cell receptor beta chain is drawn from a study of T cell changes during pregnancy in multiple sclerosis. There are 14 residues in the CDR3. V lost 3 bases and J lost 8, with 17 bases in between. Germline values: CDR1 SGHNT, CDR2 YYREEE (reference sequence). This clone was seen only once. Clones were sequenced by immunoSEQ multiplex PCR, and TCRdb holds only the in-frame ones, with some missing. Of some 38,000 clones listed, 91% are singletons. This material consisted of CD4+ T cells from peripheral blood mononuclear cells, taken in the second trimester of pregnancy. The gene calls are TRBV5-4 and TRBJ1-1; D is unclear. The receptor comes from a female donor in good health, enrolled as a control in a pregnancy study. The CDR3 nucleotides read TGTGCCAGCAGCTCCAGAGCGTTCGGTGTCGAAGCTTTCTTT. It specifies CASSSRAFGVEAFF.